Below are 32 T cell receptor beta chains sequenced from a single sample in a study of blood T cell repertoires in COVID-19. Sequencing used immunoSEQ multiplex PCR; TCRdb keeps in-frame clones, though not all of them. Here the sample spans some 37,000 clones, 81% being singletons. Sequenced input: peripheral blood. The source is a man older than 75 with active or convalescent COVID-19.

The rearrangement uses TRBV20-1 and TRBJ2-7, with D hard to call. Trimming shortened V by 3 bases and J by 2 bases, and 5 bases separated the two germline ends. This CDR3 region has 11 residues. Germline V gives CDR1 DFQATT, CDR2 SNEGSKA (reference sequence). This chain's CDR3 is CSASIAYEQYF. The CDR3 DNA sequence: TGCAGTGCTAGTATAGCCTACGAGCAGTACTTC.

V usage is TRBV7-2 and J usage is TRBJ2-7; unclear D gene. Germline CDR1 is SGHTA and CDR2 is FQGNSA. The CDR3 covers 16 residues. Trimming took off 5 bases at V and 4 bases at J, with 21 bases between the two ends. Here the CDR3 DNA reads TGTGCCAGCAGCATCTATAGCACGCAACGCTCATACGAGCAGTACTTC. Translation: CASSIYSTQRSYEQYF.

V and J are TRBV4-3 and TRBJ2-1, with no clear D. The CDR3 totals 8 residues. CDR1 is LGHNA, CDR2 YSLEER, per germline. With 2 bases removed from V and 16 bases from J, the gap between germline ends came to 3 bases. CDR3 protein: CASSQQFF. For the CDR3, the DNA is TGCGCCAGCAGCCAACAATTCTTC.

V is TRBV11-3 and J is TRBJ2-7, with 10 bases fitting TRBD2. With 5 bases clipped from V and 7 bases from J, the junction kept 11 bases outside the gene matches. This CDR3 has 15 residues. The germline V gene has CDR1 SGHNT and CDR2 YENEEA. This CDR3 is CASSLPAGGPKEQYF. The CDR3 nucleotides read TGTGCCAGCAGCCTCCCAGCGGGAGGGCCGAAAGAGCAGTACTTC.

This chain joins TRBV18 and TRBJ2-7; D remains unclear. The CDR3 is made up of 14 amino acids. Germline lookup yields CDR1 KGHSH and CDR2 LQKENI. V lost 3 bases and J lost 5, with 14 bases in between. The CDR3 region has the DNA TGTGCCAGCTCACCCACGACATCAGGCCACGAGCAGTACTTC. The encoded protein is CASSPTTSGHEQYF.

This chain links TRBV5-1 with TRBJ2-2; D may be TRBD2 (7 bases). This CDR3 spans 16 amino acids. CDR1 and CDR2 from the germline V gene are SGHRS and YFSETQ. The ends were cut back, 0 bases at V and 1 base at J, with 10 bases in the middle. CDR3 amino acids: CASSLAGGQNTGELFF. The CDR3 region has the DNA TGCGCCAGCAGCTTGGCGGGGGGACAGAACACCGGGGAGCTGTTTTTT.

CDR3 amino acids: CASSASYYGYTF. The CDR3 DNA reads TGTGCCAGTAGTGCGTCGTACTATGGCTACACCTTC. The chain carries TRBV19 and TRBJ1-2; unclear D gene. With 5 bases removed from V and 3 bases from J, the gap between germline ends came to 7 bases. The germline CDR1 and CDR2 sequences are LNHDA and SQIVND (reference sequence). The CDR3 sequence is 12 residues long.

This chain links TRBV5-8 with TRBJ1-5; a weak D match, TRBD1 (5 bases). V lost 4 bases to trimming and J lost 2 bases, with 13 bases between them. The CDR3 is 15 amino acids. The germline V gene has CDR1 SGHTS and CDR2 YDEGEE. The CDR3 protein is CASSRGDSRNQPQHF. DNA for the CDR3: TGTGCCAGCAGCCGAGGGGACTCCCGCAATCAGCCCCAGCATTTT.

This chain uses TRBV2 with TRBJ2-5, with 8 bases lining up with TRBD2. There are 14 residues in the CDR3. J gave up 5 bases and V 7 bases, and 9 bases lay outside the gene matches. CDR1 and CDR2 from the germline V gene are SNHLY and FYNNEI. The CDR3 loop reads CASTWASGWETQYF. The CDR3 nucleotides are TGTGCCAGCACGTGGGCTAGCGGGTGGGAGACCCAGTACTTC.

This chain connects TRBV7-8 to TRBJ1-5; D remains ambiguous. Trimming shortened V by 5 bases and J by 5 bases, and 10 bases separated the two germline ends. CDR1 SGHVS and CDR2 FQNEAQ come from the germline V gene. The CDR3 consists of 13 residues. The CDR3 sequence: CASSRTPDQPQHF. Here the CDR3 DNA reads TGTGCCAGCAGCCGAACCCCGGATCAGCCCCAGCATTTT.

The rearrangement joins TRBV6-5 to TRBJ1-1, with D hard to call. This CDR3 contains 14 residues. Germline CDR1 MNHEY, CDR2 SVGAGI. Trimming pared 4 bases from V and 1 base from J, leaving 10 bases between. The CDR3 reads CASSSYYENTEAFF. CDR3 DNA sequence: TGTGCCAGCAGTTCCTATTACGAGAACACTGAAGCTTTCTTT.

J is TRBJ2-7 and V is TRBV4-1, with TRBD1 as a possible D gene (5 bases). CDR1 is MGHRA and CDR2 is YSYEKL in the germline V gene. V lost 4 bases and J lost 3, with 25 bases in between. The length of the CDR3 is 18 residues. CDR3 DNA sequence: TGCGCCAGCAGCCGGACCATCAGACAGTCGCAGGAATTCTACGAGCAGTACTTC. Protein sequence: CASSRTIRQSQEFYEQYF.

In this sample, this clone turned up a few times. The genes are TRBV6-5 and TRBJ2-2, with D maybe TRBD1 (6 bases). CDR3 length: 15 amino acids. V was pared by 5 bases and J by 5 bases, with 15 bases between. Germline CDR1 is MNHEY and CDR2 is SVGAGI. CDR3 amino acids: CASSPRFRGTGELFF. CDR3 DNA sequence: TGTGCCAGCAGTCCCCGATTCAGGGGAACCGGGGAGCTGTTTTTT.

The rearrangement uses TRBV9 and TRBJ2-5; 7 bases match TRBD1. The V gene's germline CDR1 is SGDLS and CDR2 YYNGEE. This CDR3 comprises 14 residues. Trimming took 3 bases from V and 1 from J; bases not matched to a gene: 3. DNA of the CDR3: TGTGCCAGCAGCGCGACAGGGAGCCAAGAGACCCAGTACTTC. Protein: CASSATGSQETQYF. Full variable domain (remainder filled in from reference TRBV9 and TRBJ2-5): DSGVTQTPKHLITATGQRVTLRCSPRSGDLSVYWYQQSLDQGLQFLIQYYNGEERAKGNILERFSAQQFPDLHSELNLSSLELGDSALYFCASSATGSQETQYFGPGTRLLVL.

This clone was counted between two and nine times. V usage is TRBV7-3 and J usage is TRBJ2-7; D is unresolved. In germline, CDR1 is SGHTA, CDR2 FQGTGA. V gave up 5 bases and J gave up 1 base, with 15 bases separating them. This CDR3 has 15 residues. In DNA form, the CDR3 reads TGTGCCAGCAGCCCAAACTTAGTTTCTTCCTACGAGCAGTACTTC. Protein: CASSPNLVSSYEQYF.

This chain joins TRBV19 and TRBJ2-3; D is uncertain. Per germline, CDR1 LNHDA and CDR2 SQIVND (reference sequence). The ends were cut back, 3 bases at V and 2 bases at J, with 12 bases in the middle. The CDR3 consists of 15 residues. As DNA, the CDR3 is TGTGCCAGTAGTATGGGCGTACCCGCCACAGATACGCAGTATTTT. Translation gives CASSMGVPATDTQYF.

The rearrangement uses TRBV10-2 and TRBJ2-1; 13 bases align to TRBD2. This CDR3 has 15 amino acids. Trimming at V came to 6 bases and at J to 9 bases, leaving 8 bases not matched to a gene. Germline CDR1 is WSHSY and CDR2 is SAAADI. The CDR3: CASRVTSGGLGEQFF. The CDR3, as DNA: TGCGCCAGCAGGGTGACTAGCGGGGGGTTAGGTGAGCAGTTCTTC.

With respect to this clone: This same CDR3 is encoded by further DNA sequences in the sample. V usage is TRBV9 and J usage is TRBJ2-3; D uncertain. V was trimmed by 0 bases and J by 0 bases, leaving 5 bases between them. Germline lookup yields CDR1 SGDLS and CDR2 YYNGEE. This CDR3 region has 14 residues. CDR3 in amino acids: CASSVALSTDTQYF. CDR3 DNA sequence: TGTGCCAGCAGCGTAGCTTTAAGCACAGATACGCAGTATTTT.

The chain employs TRBV5-4 and TRBJ1-2; 7 bases are shared with TRBD1. V lost 3 bases, J lost 5 bases, and 10 bases stayed unmatched. This CDR3 has 15 residues. Germline V CDR1 and CDR2: SGHNT, YYREEE (reference sequence). The CDR3 loop is CASSSGTEYVYGYTF. The CDR3, as DNA: TGTGCCAGCAGCTCGGGGACAGAATATGTATATGGCTACACCTTC.

The CDR3 here is CASSLGTLTEAFF. The CDR3 coding sequence is TGTGCCAGCAGCTTAGGTACTCTCACTGAAGCTTTCTTT. The chain employs TRBV7-8 and TRBJ1-1; D remains ambiguous. This CDR3 has 13 amino acids. V lost 1 base, J lost 4 bases, and 7 bases lay in between. The germline V gene encodes CDR1 SGHVS and CDR2 FQNEAQ.

This chain connects TRBV6-2 or TRBV6-3 to TRBJ2-5; D uncertain. The germline V and J ends were trimmed by 6 bases and 7 bases, with 15 bases remaining between them. This CDR3 comprises 13 residues. Germline values: CDR1 MNHEY, CDR2 SVGEGT. CDR3 coding DNA: TGTGCCAGCAGCGCAGACTCCACGGGGACCCAGTACTTC. It translates to CASSADSTGTQYF.

The J gene is TRBJ2-1, the V gene TRBV5-1; a possible D gene is TRBD2 (6 bases). V shed 4 bases and J shed 8 bases, with 16 bases lying between them. The CDR3 contains 14 residues. Germline values: CDR1 SGHRS, CDR2 YFSETQ. Here the CDR3 DNA reads TGCGCCAGCAGCAGGGAGCCGGGAGTCGATGAGCAGTTCTTC. It translates to CASSREPGVDEQFF.

V usage is TRBV4-1 and J usage is TRBJ2-7; D may be TRBD1 (5 bases). V gave up 2 bases and J gave up 2 bases, with 10 bases separating them. CDR1 and CDR2 from the germline V gene are MGHRA and YSYEKL. The CDR3 covers 14 residues. CDR3 coding DNA: TGCGCCAGCAGCCAACTGACAGCCGCCTACGAGCAGTACTTC. Translated: CASSQLTAAYEQYF.

This rearrangement joins TRBV6-5 to TRBJ2-5, with D maybe TRBD1 (5 bases). Trimming took off 2 bases at V and 4 bases at J, with 14 bases between the two ends. Germline V gene sequence: CDR1 MNHEY, CDR2 SVGAGI. The CDR3 is 15 residues long. The CDR3 sequence: CASSYVGWGAETQYF. In nucleotides, the CDR3 is TGTGCCAGCAGTTACGTGGGGTGGGGCGCAGAGACCCAGTACTTC.

The chain has TRBV5-5 and TRBJ2-3; D unresolved. CDR3 length: 14 residues. CDR1 is SGHKS, CDR2 YYEKEE, per germline (reference sequence). V was shortened by 4 bases and J by 4 bases, with 13 bases between the two germline ends. Written as DNA, the CDR3 is TGTGCCAGCAGCAGTGAAGAGGCGTCAGATACGCAGTATTTT. It translates to CASSSEEASDTQYF.

DNA for the CDR3: TGTGCCAGCAGTTACTCGAGATTACTAGCGGGAGCCTACGAGCAGTACTTC. Its translation is CASSYSRLLAGAYEQYF. The chain combines TRBV6-2 or TRBV6-3 with TRBJ2-7, with 11 bases fitting TRBD2. Germline V gene data show CDR1 as MNHEY and CDR2 as SVGEGT. The CDR3 extends over 17 amino acids. J lost 2 bases, V lost 0 bases, and 6 bases had no gene match.

The chain combines TRBV7-2 with TRBJ1-3, with TRBD1 matching over 10 bases. V was pared by 0 bases and J by 2 bases, with 4 bases of the junction left unmatched. The germline V gene has CDR1 SGHTA and CDR2 FQGNSA. CDR3 length: 17 amino acids. The CDR3 DNA follows: TGTGCCAGCAGCTTAGCGGCCGGGACAGGGGCTGGAAACACCATATATTTT. Protein: CASSLAAGTGAGNTIYF.

V is TRBV7-9 and J is TRBJ1-4; D might be TRBD1 (6 bases). In germline, CDR1 is SEHNR, CDR2 FQNEAQ (reference sequence). V dropped 1 base and J dropped 7 bases, with 19 bases sitting between them. The CDR3 has 17 residues. CDR3 coding DNA: TGTGCCAGCAGCTTAGGACTCGCGGGGGGGCGCGGTGAAAAACTGTTTTTT. Amino acids: CASSLGLAGGRGEKLFF.

V is TRBV27 and J is TRBJ1-4; D remains unclear. V gave up 6 bases and J gave up 4 bases, with 9 bases separating them. Germline CDR1 is MNHEY and CDR2 is SMNVEV (reference sequence). CDR3 length: 13 residues. The CDR3 region is CASRPGYNEKLFF. DNA for the CDR3: TGTGCCAGCAGGCCGGGATATAATGAAAAACTGTTTTTT.

The V and J genes are TRBV20-1 and TRBJ1-2; D is uncertain. This CDR3 has 11 residues. V was cut by 3 bases and J by 7 bases, with 9 bases left in between. Germline V lookup: CDR1 DFQATT, CDR2 SNEGSKA (reference sequence). In nucleotides, the CDR3 is TGCAGTGCTAGTCACCGGTCTGGCTACACCTTC. It is translated as CSASHRSGYTF.

The gene calls are TRBV4-2 and TRBJ1-6; TRBD1 aligns across 7 bases. The trim removed 1 base at V and 7 bases at J, leaving 4 bases unmatched. This CDR3 region has 15 residues. Looked up from germline, CDR1 is LGHNA and CDR2 is YNFKEQ. As DNA, the CDR3 is TGTGCCAGCAGCCAAGCAGGGGGGATGAATTCACCCCTCCACTTT. It specifies CASSQAGGMNSPLHF.

This clone was counted only a few times. This chain joins TRBV11-2 and TRBJ2-6; D gene uncertain. Looked up from germline, CDR1 is SGHAT and CDR2 is FQNNGV. The CDR3 spans 16 residues. Trimming removed 5 bases from V and 4 bases from J, with 15 bases in between. CDR3 in DNA: TGTGCCAGCAGCCCCATGATCGGTTCGGGGGCCAACGTCCTGACTTTC. Its protein is CASSPMIGSGANVLTF.